The rows below give T cell receptor beta chains drawn from one sample of a study of CD8 T cells in ankylosing spondylitis. TCRdb fed the 5' RACE reads into MiXCR, producing one record per CDR3 protein. The table has 130,000 or so distinct CDR3 sequences, around 7% seen once. Input material: blood, either unsorted or a sorted T cell fraction (not recorded which). These receptor sequences come from a male donor with ankylosing spondylitis or in good health (not recorded which). The CDR3 runs from the conserved cysteine through the conserved F or W. The D gene is left open where the match is weak. Sizes are listed as how often the clone was seen (once, few, many) or a class if it is expanded.

D: -
size: many
J: TRBJ2-1
V: TRBV20-1
CDR3: CSARGGQEINSYNEQFF
DNA: TGCAGTGCTAGAGGGGGTCAGGAGATTAACTCCTACAATGAGCAGTTCTTC

D: -
size: many
J: TRBJ2-1
V: TRBV24-1
CDR3: CATNEAPTGEQFF
DNA: TGTGCCACCAATGAGGCCCCGACAGGTGAGCAGTTCTTC

D: TRBD1
size: many
J: TRBJ1-1
V: TRBV20-1
CDR3: CSARPNRGQVNTEAFF
DNA: TGCAGTGCTAGACCTAACAGGGGCCAAGTGAACACTGAAGCTTTCTTT

D: TRBD1
size: many
J: TRBJ1-5
V: TRBV20-1
CDR3: CSASAGTGHQPQHF
DNA: TGCAGTGCTAGTGCCGGGACAGGACATCAGCCCCAGCATTTT

D: -
size: many
J: TRBJ2-7
V: TRBV18
CDR3: CASSPQQPGVEQYF
DNA: TGTGCCAGCTCACCGCAGCAACCCGGGGTCGAGCAGTACTTC

D: -
size: many
J: TRBJ2-7
V: TRBV28
CDR3: CASTKDGTYEQYF
DNA: TGTGCCAGCACCAAGGACGGAACCTACGAGCAGTACTTC

D: -
size: many
J: TRBJ2-2
V: TRBV12-3/TRBV12-4
CDR3: CASSFGGTNTGELFF
DNA: TGTGCCAGCAGTTTCGGCGGGACGAACACCGGGGAGCTGTTTTTT

D: TRBD2
size: many
J: TRBJ2-3
V: TRBV5-1
CDR3: CASSYKAGETGTQYF
DNA: TGCGCCAGCAGCTATAAAGCGGGGGAGACCGGTACGCAGTATTTT

D: TRBD1
size: many
J: TRBJ1-2
V: TRBV5-1
CDR3: CASSTDRGTNYGYTF
DNA: TGCGCCAGCAGCACGGACAGGGGAACTAACTATGGCTACACCTTC

D: TRBD2
size: many
J: TRBJ2-7
V: TRBV20-1
CDR3: CSCTSGTSYEQYF
DNA: TGCAGTTGCACTAGCGGGACGTCCTACGAGCAGTACTTC

D: TRBD1
size: many
J: TRBJ1-5
V: TRBV5-1
CDR3: CASSRGTGEHQPQHF
DNA: TGCGCCAGCAGCCGCGGAACAGGGGAACATCAGCCCCAGCATTTT

D: TRBD2
size: many
J: TRBJ2-3
V: TRBV5-1
CDR3: CASSSLAGGPEDTQYF
DNA: TGCGCCAGCAGCTCCTTAGCGGGGGGGCCCGAAGATACGCAGTATTTT

D: -
size: many
J: TRBJ1-1
V: TRBV7-2
CDR3: CASSPWTGEAFF
DNA: TGTGCCAGCAGCCCATGGACGGGTGAAGCTTTCTTT

D: TRBD1
size: few
J: TRBJ1-3
V: TRBV18
CDR3: CASSPPDRVYGNTIYF
DNA: TGTGCCAGCTCACCACCGGACAGGGTATACGGAAACACCATATATTTT

D: -
size: many
J: TRBJ2-6
V: TRBV7-3
CDR3: CASSLTGDGANVLTF
DNA: TGTGCCAGCAGCTTAACAGGGGATGGGGCCAACGTCCTGACTTTC